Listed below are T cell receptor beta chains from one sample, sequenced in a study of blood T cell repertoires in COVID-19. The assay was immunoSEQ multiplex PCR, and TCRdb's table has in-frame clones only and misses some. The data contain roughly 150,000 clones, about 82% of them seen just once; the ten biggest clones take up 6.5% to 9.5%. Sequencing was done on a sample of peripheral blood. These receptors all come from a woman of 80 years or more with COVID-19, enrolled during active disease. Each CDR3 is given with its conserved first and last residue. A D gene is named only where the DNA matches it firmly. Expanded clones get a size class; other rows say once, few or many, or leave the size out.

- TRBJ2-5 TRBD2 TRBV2 CASSGVVGQRGETQYF TGTGCCAGCAGTGGGGTAGTTGGGCAGCGGGGGGAGACCCAGTACTTC
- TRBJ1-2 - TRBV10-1 CASSETGGPYGYTF TGCGCCAGCAGTGAAACGGGGGGCCCCTATGGCTACACCTTC
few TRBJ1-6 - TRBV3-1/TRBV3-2 CASNQGGDLHF TGTGCCAGCAACCAAGGGGGGGACCTCCACTTT
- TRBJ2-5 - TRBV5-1 CASSGGLGETQYF TGCGCCAGCAGCGGGGGACTCGGGGAGACCCAGTACTTC
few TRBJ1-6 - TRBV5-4 CASSGTRRGGSSPLHF TGTGCCAGCAGCGGTACGCGACGGGGAGGGAGTTCACCCCTCCACTTT
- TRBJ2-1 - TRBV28 CASSLAGSNEQFF TGTGCCAGCAGTTTGGCAGGGTCGAATGAGCAGTTCTTC
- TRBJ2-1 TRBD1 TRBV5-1 CASGPGQSYNEQFF TGCGCCAGCGGACCGGGACAGAGCTACAATGAGCAGTTCTTC
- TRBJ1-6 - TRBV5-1 CASSLGTENSPLHF TGCGCCAGCAGCTTGGGAACAGAGAATTCACCCCTCCACTTT
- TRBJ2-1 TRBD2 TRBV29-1 CSVKGREGRNEQFF TGCAGCGTCAAGGGGCGGGAGGGCCGCAATGAGCAGTTCTTC
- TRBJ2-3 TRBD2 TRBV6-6 CATKRGGGTDTQYF TGTGCCACCAAGCGGGGGGGCGGCACAGATACGCAGTATTTT
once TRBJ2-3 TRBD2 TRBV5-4 CASSLAGGMNTDTQYF TGTGCCAGCAGCTTGGCGGGGGGGATGAACACAGATACGCAGTATTTT
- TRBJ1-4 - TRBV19 CASSGTAATNEKLFF TGTGCCAGTAGTGGAACAGCTGCAACTAATGAAAAACTGTTTTTT
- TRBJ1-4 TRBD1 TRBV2 CASRRGQGALELFF TGTGCCAGCAGACGCGGACAGGGGGCCTTAGAACTGTTTTTT
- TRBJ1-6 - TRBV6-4 CASSDSTHGGNSPLHF TGTGCCAGCAGTGACTCGACCCACGGGGGAAATTCACCCCTCCACTTT
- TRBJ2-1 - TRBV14 CASSHLTGHSYNEQFF TGTGCCAGCAGCCACCTTACGGGACACTCATACAATGAGCAGTTCTTC
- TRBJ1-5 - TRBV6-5 CASSYLSNQPQHF TGTGCCAGCAGTTACCTCAGCAATCAGCCCCAGCATTTT
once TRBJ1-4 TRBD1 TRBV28 CASSPGQGNEKLFF TGTGCCAGCAGTCCCGGACAGGGCAACGAAAAACTGTTTTTT
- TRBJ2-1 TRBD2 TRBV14 CASSQLAGGHNEQFF TGTGCCAGCAGCCAACTGGCGGGGGGTCACAATGAGCAGTTCTTC